This T cell receptor beta chain was recovered during a study of T cells in Graves' hyperthyroidism and ophthalmopathy. Amplified regions were TCR beta CDR3 sequences from RNA transcripts. The TCR CDR3 first-round RT-PCR relied on the HTBI primer set. TCRdb itself ran the multiplex PCR reads through MiXCR, one entry per CDR3 protein. The sample has around 760,000 distinct CDR3 sequences, about 35% seen once; the top ten hold around 31%. There are a few counts of this clonotype. The V gene lost 0 bases and the J gene lost 2 bases, with 8 bases spanning the gap. Germline V gene data show CDR1 as ENHRY and CDR2 as SYGVKD. The length of the CDR3 is 15 residues.

This chain connects TRBV10-3 to TRBJ1-5, with D hard to call. The receptor was derived from a woman between 35 and 50 years old with Graves' hyperthyroidism. The source material was blood. In DNA form, the CDR3 reads TGTGCCATCAGTGAGTCGGTGATAGGCAATCAGCCCCAGCATTTT. Protein sequence: CAISESVIGNQPQHF.